The rows below give T cell receptor beta chains drawn from one sample of a study of molecular identifiers for immune sequencing clone quantification. One entry per CDR3 protein, called by TCRdb with MiXCR from the PCR reads. This sample has approximately 9,800 distinct CDR3 sequences; approximately 20% occur once, and the top ten carry around 1.7%. Sequencing was done on a sample of naive CD8+ T cells from blood, with Jurkat cell RNA spiked in. All receptors come from a human donor in good health. Some libraries in this study had Jurkat cell RNA spiked in. The CDR3 runs from the conserved cysteine through the conserved F or W. The D gene is left open where the match is weak. Only some rows state a clone size, as once, few, many or a class for expanded clones.

V,D,J,size,CDR3,DNA
TRBV2,.,TRBJ2-1,.,CASSDWANNEQFF,TGTGCCAGCAGTGATTGGGCGAACAATGAGCAGTTCTTC
TRBV27,.,TRBJ2-5,medium-sized,CASSLMTGQETQYF,TGTGCCAGCAGTTTAATGACAGGCCAAGAGACCCAGTACTTC
TRBV4-1,.,TRBJ1-1,medium-sized,CASSPGAQVNTEAFF,TGCGCCAGCAGCCCAGGGGCCCAGGTGAACACTGAAGCTTTCTTT
TRBV6-2/TRBV6-3,TRBD2,TRBJ2-7,.,CANSWTRSGEQYF,TGTGCCAACAGTTGGACTAGGTCTGGGGAGCAGTACTTC
TRBV7-9,.,TRBJ2-7,.,CASSPRLGFYEQYF,TGTGCCAGCAGCCCCCGACTAGGATTCTACGAGCAGTACTTC
TRBV4-1,TRBD1,TRBJ2-7,medium-sized,CASSQPGQTYEQYF,TGCGCCAGCAGCCAGCCGGGACAGACCTACGAGCAGTACTTC
TRBV30,TRBD1,TRBJ1-5,.,CAWSMGQGGQPQHF,TGTGCCTGGAGTATGGGACAGGGCGGTCAGCCCCAGCATTTT
TRBV12-3/TRBV12-4,.,TRBJ2-1,.,CASSRSGANEQFF,TGTGCCAGCAGCCGCTCCGGAGCTAATGAGCAGTTCTTC
TRBV12-3/TRBV12-4,TRBD2,TRBJ2-1,few,CASSLGGSSGIQFF,TGTGCCAGCAGTTTAGGGGGGTCTAGCGGGATACAGTTCTTC
TRBV4-1,TRBD2,TRBJ2-2,medium-sized,CASSLLADYTGELFF,TGCGCCAGCAGCCTACTAGCGGATTATACCGGGGAGCTGTTTTTT
TRBV11-2,.,TRBJ2-3,medium-sized,CASSLEQSTDTQYF,TGTGCCAGCAGCTTAGAGCAGAGCACAGATACGCAGTATTTT
TRBV19,.,TRBJ1-1,.,CASSVTANTEAFF,TGTGCCAGTAGTGTTACAGCGAACACTGAAGCTTTCTTT
TRBV20-1,.,TRBJ2-7,.,CSARDQSSYELYF,TGCAGTGCTAGAGACCAGAGCTCCTACGAGCTGTACTTC
TRBV7-9,.,TRBJ1-1,medium-sized,CASSRTGDTEAFF,TGTGCCAGCAGCCGGACCGGGGACACTGAAGCTTTCTTT